The clone carrying this T cell receptor (beta chain) was recorded once. CDR3 length equals 12 residues. Losses at the gene ends were 6 bases for V and 2 bases for J; bases not matched to a gene: 0. Germline CDR1 is SGHKS and CDR2 is YYEKEE (reference sequence). Each individual donor underwent a draw of ten milliliters of peripheral blood. This sample was taken from a study of blood T cells in healthy people across ages. Using a J-beta primer mix together with a sample-barcoded 5' primer, a second PCR was run for about 6 to 11 cycles. TCRdb passed the 5' RACE reads through MiXCR, listing each CDR3 protein once. The sample lists hundreds of thousands of distinct CDR3 sequences, around 50% occurring once.

This clonotype was sampled from a man aged 35 to 55 in good health. V gene TRBV5-5 combines with J gene TRBJ2-5, with TRBD2 matching 8 bases. Material: blood. Here the CDR3 DNA reads TGTGCCAGCAAGCGGGGGCAAGAGACCCAGTACTTC. Residues: CASKRGQETQYF. Supplemented by reference TRBV5-5 and TRBJ2-5, the full variable domain reads DAGVTQSPTHLIKTRGQQVTLRCSPISGHKSVSWYQQVLGQGPQFIFQYYEKEERGRGNFPDRFSARQFPNYSSELNVNALLLGDSALYLCASKRGQETQYFGPGTRLLVL.